This T cell receptor (beta chain) comes out of a study of cytomegalovirus exposure and HLA in healthy donors. The ends lost 10 bases at V and 6 bases at J; junction bases unmatched: 10. This CDR3 has 13 residues. Germline CDR1 reads MNHNS; CDR2 reads SASEGT. A note on this clone: Its antigen is undetermined.

Study findings and constraints: As confirmed in vitro, three CMV-associated chains were specific for CMV antigens. TCR association rates varied by HLA locus in a later analysis, with DRB1 highest and HLA-C lowest. Cytomegalovirus-associated TCR beta chains were listed, numbering 150 to 200.

The PCR ran on 60 Vbeta and 13 Jbeta primers. Clones were read by immunoSEQ multiplex PCR, and TCRdb kept only the in-frame ones, dropping some. Among over 130,000 clones listed, around 75% were seen once. This clonotype originated in a human donor in good health. What was sequenced was PBMCs. The chain recombines TRBV6-1 with TRBJ1-2, with TRBD1 identical over 8 bases. The CDR3 region is CATKWAGGDGYTF. For the CDR3, the DNA is TGTGCCACAAAATGGGCAGGGGGCGATGGCTACACCTTC.